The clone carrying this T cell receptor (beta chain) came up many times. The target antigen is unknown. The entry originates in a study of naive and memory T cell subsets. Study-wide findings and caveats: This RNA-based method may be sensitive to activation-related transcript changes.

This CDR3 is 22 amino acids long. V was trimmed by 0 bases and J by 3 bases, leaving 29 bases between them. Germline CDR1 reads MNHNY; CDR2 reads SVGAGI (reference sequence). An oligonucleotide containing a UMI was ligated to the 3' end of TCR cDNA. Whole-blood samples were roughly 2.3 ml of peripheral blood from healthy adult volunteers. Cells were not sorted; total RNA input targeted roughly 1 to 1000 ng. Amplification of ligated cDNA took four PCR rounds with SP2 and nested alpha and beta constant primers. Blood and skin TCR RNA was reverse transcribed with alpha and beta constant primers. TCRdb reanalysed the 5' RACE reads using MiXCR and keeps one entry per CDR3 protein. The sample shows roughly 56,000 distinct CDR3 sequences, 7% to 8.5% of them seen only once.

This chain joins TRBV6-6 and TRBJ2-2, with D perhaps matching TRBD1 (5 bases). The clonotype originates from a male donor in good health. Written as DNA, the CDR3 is TGTGCCAGCAGTTACTCGAGTGAGCCCGGGCCGACAGATATTAGACACACCGGGGAGCTGTTTTTT. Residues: CASSYSSEPGPTDIRHTGELFF.